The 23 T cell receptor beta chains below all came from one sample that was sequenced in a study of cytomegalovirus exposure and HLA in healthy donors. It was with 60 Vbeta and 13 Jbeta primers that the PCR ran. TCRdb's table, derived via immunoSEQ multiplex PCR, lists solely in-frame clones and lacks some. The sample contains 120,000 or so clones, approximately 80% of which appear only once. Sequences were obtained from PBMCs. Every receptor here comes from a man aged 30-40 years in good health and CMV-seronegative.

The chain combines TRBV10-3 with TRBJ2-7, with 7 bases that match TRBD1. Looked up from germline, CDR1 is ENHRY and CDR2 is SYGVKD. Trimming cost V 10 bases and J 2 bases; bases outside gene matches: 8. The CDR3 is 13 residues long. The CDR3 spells CATNRDRAYEQYF. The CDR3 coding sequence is TGTGCCACGAACCGGGACAGAGCCTACGAGCAGTACTTC.

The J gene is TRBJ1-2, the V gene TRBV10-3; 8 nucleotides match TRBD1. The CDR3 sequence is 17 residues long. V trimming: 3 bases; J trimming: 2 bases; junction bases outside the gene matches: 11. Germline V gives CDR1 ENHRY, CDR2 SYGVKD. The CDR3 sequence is CAISELGTGQGNYGYTF. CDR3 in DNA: TGTGCCATCAGTGAATTAGGGACAGGTCAAGGCAACTATGGCTACACCTTC.

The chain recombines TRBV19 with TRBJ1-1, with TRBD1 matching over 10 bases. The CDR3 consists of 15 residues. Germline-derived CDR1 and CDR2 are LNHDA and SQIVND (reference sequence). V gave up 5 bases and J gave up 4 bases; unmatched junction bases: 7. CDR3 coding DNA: TGTGCCAGTAGTCTATCGAGACAGGGGGCCACTGAAGCTTTCTTT. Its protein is CASSLSRQGATEAFF.

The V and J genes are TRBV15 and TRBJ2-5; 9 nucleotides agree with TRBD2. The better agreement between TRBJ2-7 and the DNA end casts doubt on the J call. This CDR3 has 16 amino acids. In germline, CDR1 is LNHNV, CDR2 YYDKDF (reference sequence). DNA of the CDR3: TGTGCCACCAGCAGAGTAGGGCTAGCGGGAAGATACGAGCAGTACTTC. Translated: CATSRVGLAGRYEQYF.

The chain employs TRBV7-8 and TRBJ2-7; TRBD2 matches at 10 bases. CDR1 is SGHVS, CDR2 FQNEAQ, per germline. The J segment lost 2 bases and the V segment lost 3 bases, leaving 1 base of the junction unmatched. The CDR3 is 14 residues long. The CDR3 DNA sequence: TGTGCCAGCAGCTTTCTAGCGGGAGCCTACGAGCAGTACTTC. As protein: CASSFLAGAYEQYF. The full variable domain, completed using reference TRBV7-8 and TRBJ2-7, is GAGVSQSPRYKVAKRGQDVALRCDPISGHVSLFWYQQALGQGPEFLTYFQNEAQLDKSGLPSDRFFAERPEGSVSTLKIQRTQQEDSAVYLCASSFLAGAYEQYFGPGTRLTVT.

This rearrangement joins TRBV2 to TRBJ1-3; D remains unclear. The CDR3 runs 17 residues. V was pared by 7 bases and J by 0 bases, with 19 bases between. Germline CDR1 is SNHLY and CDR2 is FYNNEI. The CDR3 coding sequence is TGTGCCAGCATCACCGGGATCATGGGCGACTCTGGAAACACCATATATTTT. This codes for CASITGIMGDSGNTIYF.

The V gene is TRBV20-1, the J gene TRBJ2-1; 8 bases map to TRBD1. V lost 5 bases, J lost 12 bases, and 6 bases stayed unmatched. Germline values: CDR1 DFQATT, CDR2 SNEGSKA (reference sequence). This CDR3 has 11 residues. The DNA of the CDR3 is TGCAGTGCTTTAGGACAGGGTGGGCAGTTCTTC. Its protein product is CSALGQGGQFF.

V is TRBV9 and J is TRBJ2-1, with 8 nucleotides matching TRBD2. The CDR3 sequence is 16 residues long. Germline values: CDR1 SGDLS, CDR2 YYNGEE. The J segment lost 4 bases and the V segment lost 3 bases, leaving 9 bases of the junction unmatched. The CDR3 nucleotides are TGTGCCAGCAGCGGAGGCCTGGGACTAGGGTACAATGAGCAGTTCTTC. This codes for CASSGGLGLGYNEQFF.

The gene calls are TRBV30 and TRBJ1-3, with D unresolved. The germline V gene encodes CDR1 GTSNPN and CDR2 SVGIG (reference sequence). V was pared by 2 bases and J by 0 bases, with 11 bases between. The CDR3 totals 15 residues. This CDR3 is CAWSRYSYSGNTIYF. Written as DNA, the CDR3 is TGTGCCTGGAGTCGTTACAGCTACTCTGGAAACACCATATATTTT.

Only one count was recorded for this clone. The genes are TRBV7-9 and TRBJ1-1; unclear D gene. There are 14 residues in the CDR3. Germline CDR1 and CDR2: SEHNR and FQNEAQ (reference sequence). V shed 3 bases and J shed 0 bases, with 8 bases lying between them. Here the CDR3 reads CASSFIQLNTEAFF. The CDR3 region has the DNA TGTGCCAGCAGCTTTATACAATTGAACACTGAAGCTTTCTTT.

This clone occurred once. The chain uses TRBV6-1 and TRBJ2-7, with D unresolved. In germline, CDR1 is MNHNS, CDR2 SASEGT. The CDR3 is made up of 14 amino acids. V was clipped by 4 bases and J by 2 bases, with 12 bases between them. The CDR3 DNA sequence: TGTGCCAGCAGTGCGACGGTCACTACCTACGAGCAGTACTTC. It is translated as CASSATVTTYEQYF.

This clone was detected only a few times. CDR3 sequence: CASSSLAGGYNEQFF. The DNA of the CDR3 is TGTGCCAGCAGCTCGTTAGCGGGAGGTTACAATGAGCAGTTCTTC. This chain joins TRBV5-4 and TRBJ2-1; 10 nucleotides line up with TRBD2. In germline, CDR1 is SGHNT, CDR2 YYREEE (reference sequence). V lost 3 bases, J lost 4 bases, and 4 bases stayed unmatched. The CDR3 is made up of 15 amino acids.

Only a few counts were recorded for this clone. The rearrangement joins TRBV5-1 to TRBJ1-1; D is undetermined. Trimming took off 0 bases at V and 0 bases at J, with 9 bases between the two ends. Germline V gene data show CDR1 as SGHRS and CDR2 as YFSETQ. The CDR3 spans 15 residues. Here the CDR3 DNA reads TGCGCCAGCAGCTTGGAGCGGGGAGTGAACACTGAAGCTTTCTTT. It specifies CASSLERGVNTEAFF.

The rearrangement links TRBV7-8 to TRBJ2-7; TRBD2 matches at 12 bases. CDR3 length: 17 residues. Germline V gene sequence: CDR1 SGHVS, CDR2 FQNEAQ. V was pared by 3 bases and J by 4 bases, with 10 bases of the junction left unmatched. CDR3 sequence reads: CASSFTGLAGPGYEQYF. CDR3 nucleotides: TGTGCCAGCAGCTTTACCGGACTAGCGGGGCCTGGGTACGAGCAGTACTTC.

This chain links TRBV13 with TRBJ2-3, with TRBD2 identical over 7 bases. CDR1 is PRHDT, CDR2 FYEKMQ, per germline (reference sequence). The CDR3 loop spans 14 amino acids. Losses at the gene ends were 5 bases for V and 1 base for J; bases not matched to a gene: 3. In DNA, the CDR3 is TGTGCCAGCAGCCGCGCGGGGGGCACAGATACGCAGTATTTT. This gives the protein CASSRAGGTDTQYF.

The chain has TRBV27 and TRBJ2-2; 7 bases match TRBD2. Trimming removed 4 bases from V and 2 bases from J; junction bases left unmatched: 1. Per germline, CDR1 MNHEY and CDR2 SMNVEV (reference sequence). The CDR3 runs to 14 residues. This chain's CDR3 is CASSWGGNTGELFF. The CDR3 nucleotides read TGTGCCAGCAGTTGGGGGGGTAACACCGGGGAGCTGTTTTTT.

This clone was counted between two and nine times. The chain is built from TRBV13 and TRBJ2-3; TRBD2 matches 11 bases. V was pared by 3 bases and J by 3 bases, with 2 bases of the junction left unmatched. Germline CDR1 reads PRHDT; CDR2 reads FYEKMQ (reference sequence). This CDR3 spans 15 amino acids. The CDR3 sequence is CASSFSGRETDTQYF. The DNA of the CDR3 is TGTGCCAGCAGCTTTAGCGGGAGGGAGACAGATACGCAGTATTTT. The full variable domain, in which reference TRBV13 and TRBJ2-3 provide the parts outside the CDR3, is AAGVIQSPRHLIKEKRETATLKCYPIPRHDTVYWYQQGPGQDPQFLISFYEKMQSDKGSIPDRFSAQQFSDYHSELNMSSLELGDSALYFCASSFSGRETDTQYFGPGTRLTVL.

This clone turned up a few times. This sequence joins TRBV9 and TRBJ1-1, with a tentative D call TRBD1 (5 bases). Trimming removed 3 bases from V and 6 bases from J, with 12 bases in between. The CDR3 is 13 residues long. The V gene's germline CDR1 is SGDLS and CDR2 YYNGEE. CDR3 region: CASSAGGRAEAFF. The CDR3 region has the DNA TGTGCCAGCAGCGCGGGGGGGAGGGCTGAAGCTTTCTTT.

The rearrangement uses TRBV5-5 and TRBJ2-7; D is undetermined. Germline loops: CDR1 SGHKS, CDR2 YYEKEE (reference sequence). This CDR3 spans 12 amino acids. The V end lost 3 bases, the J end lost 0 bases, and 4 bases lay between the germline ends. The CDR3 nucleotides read TGTGCCAGCAGCTCCAGCTCCTACGAGCAGTACTTC. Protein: CASSSSSYEQYF.

CDR3 sequence (DNA): TGTGCCAGCAGTCGGATAAGGGGTTGGAGGGTTGCTGAAGTTAGCAATCAGCCCCAGCATTTT. Its translation is CASSRIRGWRVAEVSNQPQHF. The rearrangement uses TRBV28 and TRBJ1-5; a weak D match, TRBD1 (5 bases). V shed 5 bases and J shed 0 bases, with 29 bases lying between them. The germline gives CDR1 MDHEN, CDR2 SYDVKM. The CDR3 is 21 amino acids.

Here the CDR3 DNA reads TGTGCCAGCAGCCTCCACGATCGCGTTGAAAAACTGTTTTTT. Protein product: CASSLHDRVEKLFF. This chain connects TRBV13 to TRBJ1-4; D gene uncertain. Germline assignment: CDR1 PRHDT and CDR2 FYEKMQ (reference sequence). The CDR3 is 14 amino acids. The V and J ends lost 5 bases and 7 bases respectively, with 14 bases between them.

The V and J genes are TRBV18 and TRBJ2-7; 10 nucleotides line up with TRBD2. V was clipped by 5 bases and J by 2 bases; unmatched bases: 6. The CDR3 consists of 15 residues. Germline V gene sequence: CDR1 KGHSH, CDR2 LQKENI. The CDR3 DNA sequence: TGTGCCAGCTCAGGGTCTGGACTAGCGGCCTACGAGCAGTACTTC. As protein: CASSGSGLAAYEQYF. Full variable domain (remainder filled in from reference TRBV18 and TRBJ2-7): NAGVMQNPRHLVRRRGQEARLRCSPMKGHSHVYWYRQLPEEGLKFMVYLQKENIIDESGMPKERFSAEFPKEGPSILRIQQVVRGDSAAYFCASSGSGLAAYEQYFGPGTRLTVT.

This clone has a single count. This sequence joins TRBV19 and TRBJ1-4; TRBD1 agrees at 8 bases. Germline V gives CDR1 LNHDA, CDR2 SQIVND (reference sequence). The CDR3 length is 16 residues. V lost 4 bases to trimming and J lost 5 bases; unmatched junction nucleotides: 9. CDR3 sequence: CASSTTSGTGNEKLFF. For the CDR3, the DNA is TGTGCCAGTAGTACTACTTCCGGGACAGGAAATGAAAAACTGTTTTTT.